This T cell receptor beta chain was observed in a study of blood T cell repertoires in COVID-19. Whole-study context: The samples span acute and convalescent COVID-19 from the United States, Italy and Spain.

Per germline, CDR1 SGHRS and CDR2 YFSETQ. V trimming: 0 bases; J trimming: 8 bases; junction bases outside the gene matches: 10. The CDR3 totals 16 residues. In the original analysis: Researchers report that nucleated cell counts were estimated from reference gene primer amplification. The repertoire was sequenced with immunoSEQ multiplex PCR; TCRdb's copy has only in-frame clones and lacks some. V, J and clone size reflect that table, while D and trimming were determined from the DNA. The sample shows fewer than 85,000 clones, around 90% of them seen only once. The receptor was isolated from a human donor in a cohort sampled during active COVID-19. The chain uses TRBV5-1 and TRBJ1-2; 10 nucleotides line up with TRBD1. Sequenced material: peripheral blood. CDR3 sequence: CASSLEGQGWDDGYTF. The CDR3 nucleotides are TGCGCCAGCAGCTTGGAGGGACAGGGGTGGGACGACGGCTACACCTTC.